A single sample is the source of the 7 T cell receptor beta chains below, sequenced in a study of CD8+ T cells in alopecia areata. In each case, RNA was isolated and then reverse transcribed into cDNA as the sequencing template. Assay: immunoSEQ multiplex PCR; the TCRdb copy retains only in-frame clones and omits some. This table has 110,000 or so clones, 55% to 70% appearing once. The sample comprised CD4+ T cells sorted from blood. These receptors all come from a human donor in good health.

The DNA of the CDR3 is TGTGCCAGCAGCCCGACAGGGAAAAACGGAGAAAAACTGTTTTTT. This encodes CASSPTGKNGEKLFF. The J gene is TRBJ1-4, the V gene TRBV11-2; 7 nucleotides agree with TRBD1. CDR3 length: 15 amino acids. The V gene's germline CDR1 is SGHAT and CDR2 FQNNGV. V was clipped by 5 bases and J by 8 bases; unmatched bases: 11.

The V call is TRBV4-1, the J call TRBJ2-3; tentatively, D is TRBD2 (6 bases). CDR3 size: 14 residues. Trimming stripped 4 bases from V and 4 bases from J, with 12 bases between. Germline V gene sequence: CDR1 MGHRA, CDR2 YSYEKL. CDR3 coding DNA: TGCGCCAGCAGCCTGGAGGGTCAGGCAGATACGCAGTATTTT. Its protein is CASSLEGQADTQYF.

This chain links TRBV29-1 with TRBJ2-5; D unclear. Germline CDR1 is SQVTM and CDR2 is ANQGSEA. The CDR3 is 12 residues long. Trimming took 4 bases from V and 3 from J, leaving 9 bases between them. This CDR3 reads CSVAQVEETQYF. The CDR3 nucleotides read TGCAGCGTTGCCCAGGTTGAAGAGACCCAGTACTTC.

The V gene is TRBV5-1, the J gene TRBJ2-1; no clear D gene. This CDR3 spans 15 amino acids. Between the trimmed V and J ends, which lost 2 bases and 4 bases, there was a span of 13 bases. Germline V gene sequence: CDR1 SGHRS, CDR2 YFSETQ. The CDR3 reads CASSLGMGEYNEQFF. CDR3 nucleotides: TGCGCCAGCAGCTTAGGGATGGGTGAATACAATGAGCAGTTCTTC.

The chain uses TRBV29-1 and TRBJ2-5; TRBD1 is a possible D gene (5 bases). The length of the CDR3 is 12 residues. With 6 bases removed from V and 5 bases from J, the gap between germline ends came to 13 bases. The germline V gene encodes CDR1 SQVTM and CDR2 ANQGSEA. In DNA form, the CDR3 reads TGCAGCGTAACGACAGTAGGGGAGACCCAGTACTTC. As protein: CSVTTVGETQYF.

This chain connects TRBV7-3 to TRBJ2-3; TRBD2 matches at 12 bases. The CDR3 length is 20 residues. The V segment lost 3 bases and the J segment 6 bases; nucleotides outside the gene matches: 19. Looked up from germline, CDR1 is SGHTA and CDR2 is FQGTGA. The CDR3 region is CASSLLGPKTSGGLPDTQYF. CDR3 DNA sequence: TGTGCCAGCAGCTTGTTAGGGCCCAAGACTAGCGGGGGCCTGCCGGATACGCAGTATTTT.

The genes are TRBV5-1 and TRBJ2-2; TRBD2 matches 10 bases. The CDR3 runs 14 residues. In germline, CDR1 is SGHRS, CDR2 YFSETQ. V lost 5 bases, J lost 7 bases, and 5 bases stayed unmatched. The CDR3 DNA reads TGCGCCAGCAGATCTAGCGGGGGACGCGGGGAGCTGTTTTTT. This sequence encodes CASRSSGGRGELFF.